The T cell receptor beta chain described here comes from a study of blood T cell repertoires in COVID-19. Sequencing used immunoSEQ multiplex PCR; TCRdb keeps in-frame clones, though not all of them. The sample holds roughly 150,000 clones; about 77% are singletons and the top ten take around 14%. The CDR3 is 15 residues long. V dropped 3 bases and J dropped 8; count of bases not matched to a gene: 9. The germline CDR1 and CDR2 sequences are SGHDT and YYEEEE. This clonotype originated in an elderly woman with acute or convalescent COVID-19. The chain combines TRBV5-6 with TRBJ1-2; 11 bases agree with TRBD1. What was sequenced was peripheral blood. CDR3 residues: CASSSAPGQGAGYTF. DNA for the CDR3: TGTGCCAGCAGCTCTGCCCCCGGACAGGGGGCCGGCTACACCTTC.